The entry below describes one T cell receptor beta chain. The target of this receptor is not known. There are no base qualities to consult, and no much larger clone falls within one base. Library generation was performed with the immunoSEQ multiplex PCR assay. DNA from the CD4+ T cells that had been cultured and isolated underwent TCR beta CDR3 sequencing. The published analysis was carried out like this. The analysis removed non-productive TCR sequences, trimmed reads to the CDR3 region, and retained only CDR3s that were 7 or more amino acids long. The MANAFEST web app was used to pick out antigen-specific clonotypes by comparing their expansion in peptide wells with that in reference cultures. For clones to be considered positive, expansion at FDR<0.05 versus reference and all other wells, an odds ratio above 5, and a frequency above 0.1% in two replicate wells were required. A clonotype was defined as cross-reactive if the clonotype was significantly expanded both in SARS-CoV-2 spike wells and in at least one common cold coronavirus spike condition. CDR3 similarity was assessed by Levenshtein distance with the stringdist R package, and unrooted trees were built with ape in R 3.6.1. In its TCRdb copy, this immuneACCESS table keeps in-frame sequences only and misses some clones. Where compared with another copy, unresolved V genes explain less than half of these, and the others have no known cause. V, J and clone size were drawn from that table, and D and trimming were deduced from the DNA. In all, the sample holds about 35,000 clones, and approximately 78% of those were seen once. About 1.6% of the sample is in the top ten clones.

These data belong to a study of vaccination effects on CD4 cells after COVID-19 (dated by TCRdb to 2021 to 2024). Regarding the study in general: Across the study, the median time from the second dose to post-vaccine sampling was 72 days (range 14 to 241). The study compared SARS-CoV-2 spike-specific CD4+ TCR repertoires before and after mRNA vaccination in COVID-19 convalescent patients and infection-naive vaccine recipients. A total of 10 COVID-19 convalescent patients and several SARS-CoV-2-naive healthy vaccine recipients were included in the full study. The Oncomine TCR Beta short-read assay on an Illumina iSeq 100 was used to sequence cultures from other donors in the study. Beyond this particular receptor, the publication reports: Marked clonal contraction was observed in both infection-induced and vaccine-induced clones at late post-vaccination timepoints, consistent with waning T cell responses. The study was limited by a small number of convalescent patients and lacked early post-infection timepoints. In healthy vaccine recipients, vaccine-induced clones were almost all SARS-CoV-2 mono-reactive, with only 1 of 255 being cross-reactive with common cold coronaviruses.

Per the germline V gene (reference sequence), GTSNPN is the CDR1 and SVGIG is the CDR2. V is pruned by 3 bases and J by 1 base, leaving 5 bases of the junction without a gene match. Reading from cysteine to phenylalanine, the CDR3 counts 14 amino acids. The sequence is cut down to CDR3 DNA, 42 bases in frame from base 1. To identify antigen-specific CD4+ T cell clonotypes by their expansion, the ViraFEST assay first stimulated PBMC with viral peptide pools and then applied TCR sequencing. After about 10 days of culture, CD4+ T cells were isolated with the EasySep CD4+ T cell isolation kit. Each participant received two doses of an mRNA SARS-CoV-2 vaccine, either BNT162b2 or mRNA-1273. None of the healthy vaccine recipients had a prior SARS-CoV-2 infection, which was confirmed by nucleocapsid antibody tests that came back negative both before and after vaccination. Some 2 million PBMC per well were cultured with approximately 10 ug/ml peptides in IMDM containing about 5% human AB serum, around 10 IU/ml IL-2 and gentamicin. Half of the culture medium was replaced with fresh IL-2-containing medium on days 3 and 7. Unless otherwise noted, each peptide stimulation condition was cultured in triplicate wells. Using Ficoll-Paque Plus gradient centrifugation, PBMC were separated from whole blood and then either used fresh or cryopreserved at -140C. The overlapping peptide pools covered the spike proteins of SARS-CoV-2 and of the common cold coronaviruses HCoV-NL63, HCoV-OC43 and HCoV-229E. The QIAamp micro DNA kit was used to extract genomic DNA from the cultured CD4+ T cells.

The receptor's source is a human donor who received a COVID-19 vaccine. Some clones in this sample may be carry-over from other donors' samples. Rearrangement joined TRBV30 to TRBJ2-5, with 7 central nucleotides matching TRBD1. Sequences were derived from CD4+ T cells from PBMCs cultured with HCoV-NL63 spike peptides, sampled after COVID-19 vaccination. Explained via the paper, the cell subset or site label denotes: HCoV-NL63 spike overlapping peptide pool stimulation. The DNA sequence is given as TGTGCCTGGAGGTGGGGACAGACCCAAGAGACCCAGTACTTC. Its protein is CAWRWGQTQETQYF.